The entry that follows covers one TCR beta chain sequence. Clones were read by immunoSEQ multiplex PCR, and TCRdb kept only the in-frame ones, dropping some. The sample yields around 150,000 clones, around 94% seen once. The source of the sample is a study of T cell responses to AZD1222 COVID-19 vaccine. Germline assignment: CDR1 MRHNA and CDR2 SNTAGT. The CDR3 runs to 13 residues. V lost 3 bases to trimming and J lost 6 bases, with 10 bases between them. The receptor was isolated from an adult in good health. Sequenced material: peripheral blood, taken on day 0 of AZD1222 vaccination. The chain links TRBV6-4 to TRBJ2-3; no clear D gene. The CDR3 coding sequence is TGTGCCAGCAGTGATAGACTGGAGGATACGCAGTATTTT. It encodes CASSDRLEDTQYF.